The 30 T cell receptor beta chains below were found in one sample sequenced in a study of post-analysis software for immune sequencing data. Prepared TCR beta cDNA libraries contained unique molecular identifiers. TCRdb recomputed calls from the PCR reads with MiXCR, one row per CDR3 protein. The table records about 260,000 distinct CDR3 sequences, just over 35% of them present only once. These receptors' antigens are unknown. General observations from the study: Among roughly five TRBV segments more frequent in patients than controls were TRBV5-6, TRBV5-1 and TRBV20-1.

The sequenced sample was blood. Receptors were obtained from a girl aged 10-17 years with multiple sclerosis.

The V call is TRBV7-2, the J call TRBJ1-2, with TRBD1 as a possible D gene (5 bases). Germline V CDR1 and CDR2: SGHTA, FQGNSA. The CDR3 length is 12 residues. Between the trimmed V and J ends, which lost 2 bases and 7 bases, there was a span of 8 bases. CDR3 DNA: TGTGCCAGCAGCTTATCGGGGGGTGGCTACACCTTC. Translating it yields CASSLSGGGYTF.

The genes are TRBV6-4 and TRBJ1-4; no clear D. V was cut by 4 bases and J by 7 bases, with 10 bases left in between. Germline CDR1 and CDR2: MRHNA and SNTAGT. This CDR3 spans 13 amino acids. The DNA of the CDR3 is TGTGCCAGCAGTGCCGTGGCGAGTGAAAAACTGTTTTTT. Protein sequence: CASSAVASEKLFF.

This clonotype was recorded a few times. V is TRBV5-1 and J is TRBJ2-2; D perhaps matches TRBD1 (6 bases). The CDR3 sequence is 15 residues long. Germline V gene lookup returns CDR1 SGHRS and CDR2 YFSETQ. Trimming took off 4 bases at V and 7 bases at J, with 17 bases between the two ends. The DNA of the CDR3 is TGCGCCAGCAGCATACGGACAGTTTCGGGCGGGGAGCTGTTTTTT. It translates to CASSIRTVSGGELFF.

V usage is TRBV4-2 and J usage is TRBJ2-7, with TRBD2 as a possible D gene (5 bases). The end of the DNA is better explained by TRBJ2-4, so the J call may be wrong. Per germline, CDR1 LGHNA and CDR2 YNFKEQ. The CDR3 is 16 amino acids. The CDR3 DNA reads TGTGCCAGCAGCCAAGATGTTTCAGCTAGCTGCGGCATTCAGTACTTC. Translation gives CASSQDVSASCGIQYF.

With regard to this clonotype: This may come from a read error, since a much larger clone is one base off. The chain combines TRBV28 with TRBJ2-7; D possibly corresponds to TRBD1 (5 bases). In germline, CDR1 is MDHEN, CDR2 SYDVKM. The CDR3 covers 13 residues. V was pared by 11 bases and J by 2 bases, with 16 bases between. The CDR3 region is CAGNRLSPYEQYF. For the CDR3, the DNA is TGTGCCGGCAACAGGCTTTCCCCCTACGAGCAGTACTTC.

V usage is TRBV5-1 and J usage is TRBJ1-4, with D tentatively TRBD1 (6 bases). The CDR3 extends over 14 amino acids. Germline CDR1 SGHRS, CDR2 YFSETQ. V was pared by 2 bases and J by 5 bases, with 10 bases between. The CDR3 coding sequence is TGCGCCAGCAGCTTCACAGGGAACAATGAAAAACTGTTTTTT. It is translated as CASSFTGNNEKLFF.

This clonotype appeared a few times. This may come from a read error, since a much larger clone is one base off. The V and J genes are TRBV18 and TRBJ2-1; D is unclear. V was cut by 6 bases and J by 13 bases, with 13 bases left in between. The germline CDR1 and CDR2 sequences are KGHSH and LQKENI. The CDR3 is made up of 11 amino acids. The CDR3 loop is CASSGSETQFF. Written as DNA, the CDR3 is TGTGCCAGCTCCGGGTCCGAGACCCAGTTCTTC.

This clonotype has more than one count but fewer than ten. This rearrangement joins TRBV2 to TRBJ1-1, with D unresolved. This CDR3 is 10 amino acids long. The germline V gene encodes CDR1 SNHLY and CDR2 FYNNEI. Deletions cut 6 bases from V and 8 bases from J, with 7 bases between. CDR3 nucleotide sequence: TGTGCCAGCAGCACCAACGAAGCTTTCTTT. It translates to CASSTNEAFF. The full variable domain, with the rest looked up from reference TRBV2 and TRBJ1-1, is EPEVTQTPSHQVTQMGQEVILRCVPISNHLYFYWYRQILGQKVEFLVSFYNNEISEKSEIFDDQFSVERPDGSNFTLKIRSTKLEDSAMYFCASSTNEAFFGQGTRLTVV.

The rearrangement links TRBV3-1 to TRBJ2-3, with 11 nucleotides matching TRBD1. Germline CDR1 LGHDT, CDR2 YNNKEL (reference sequence). V trimming: 2 bases; J trimming: 2 bases; junction bases outside the gene matches: 3. This CDR3 is 16 amino acids long. The CDR3 DNA reads TGTGCCAGCAGCCAATCGGGACAGGGGGTCACAGATACGCAGTATTTT. Protein product: CASSQSGQGVTDTQYF.

This clonotype was picked up many times. The chain employs TRBV20-1 and TRBJ2-6; no clear D. Germline CDR1 reads DFQATT; CDR2 reads SNEGSKA (reference sequence). This CDR3 is built from 14 residues. Trimming stripped 5 bases from V and 0 bases from J, with 8 bases between. CDR3 region: CSALTPSGANVLTF. In DNA form, the CDR3 reads TGCAGTGCTCTGACTCCCTCTGGGGCCAACGTCCTGACTTTC.

The V gene is TRBV3-1, the J gene TRBJ1-3; D unresolved. Germline CDR1 and CDR2: LGHDT and YNNKEL (reference sequence). The length of the CDR3 is 17 residues. V shed 5 bases and J shed 2 bases, with 19 bases lying between them. CDR3 amino acids: CASSSQILMMAGNTIYF. The CDR3 nucleotides read TGTGCCAGCAGCAGCCAAATCCTAATGATGGCTGGAAACACCATATATTTT. The whole variable domain, filled in from reference TRBV3-1 and TRBJ1-3, reads DTAVSQTPKYLVTQMGNDKSIKCEQNLGHDTMYWYKQDSKKFLKIMFSYNNKELIINETVPNRFSPKSPDKAHLNLHINSLELGDSAVYFCASSSQILMMAGNTIYFGEGSWLTVV.

This clonotype has ten or more counts. The chain links TRBV7-9 to TRBJ1-2; D unresolved. The CDR3 sequence is 11 residues long. Trimming shortened V by 3 bases and J by 1 base, and 0 bases separated the two germline ends. The germline V gene encodes CDR1 SEHNR and CDR2 FQNEAQ (reference sequence). CDR3 residues: CASSFNYGYTF. Here the CDR3 DNA reads TGTGCCAGCAGCTTTAACTATGGCTACACCTTC.

This chain links TRBV7-2 with TRBJ1-2; the match to TRBD1 covers 10 bases. CDR3 length: 15 residues. Germline CDR1 and CDR2: SGHTA and FQGNSA. J lost 5 bases, V lost 5 bases, and 8 bases had no gene match. CDR3 protein: CASSLFPGQGYGYTF. The CDR3, as DNA: TGTGCCAGCAGCCTCTTCCCGGGACAGGGGTATGGCTACACCTTC.

A single count supports this clonotype. A read error may explain this, as a much larger clone is one base away. The chain is built from TRBV5-6 and TRBJ1-1; unclear D gene. V shed 10 bases and J shed 0 bases, with 13 bases lying between them. The CDR3 extends over 13 amino acids. Germline V lookup: CDR1 SGHDT, CDR2 YYEEEE. DNA for the CDR3: TGTGCCGGCCTAAGCAGTATGAACACTGAAGCTTTCTTT. Its protein product is CAGLSSMNTEAFF.

The gene calls are TRBV27 and TRBJ1-5, with D unresolved. V was trimmed by 6 bases and J by 0 bases, leaving 6 bases between them. CDR3 length: 13 residues. From germline, CDR1 is MNHEY and CDR2 SMNVEV (reference sequence). CDR3 bases: TGTGCCAGCAGGCAGAGTAGCAATCAGCCCCAGCATTTT. It is translated as CASRQSSNQPQHF.

In this sample, this clonotype turned up many times. CDR3: CASSRRVYTDTQYF. Here the CDR3 DNA reads TGTGCCAGCAGCCGGAGGGTTTATACAGATACGCAGTATTTT. The chain recombines TRBV3-1 with TRBJ2-3; D is perhaps TRBD2 (6 bases). Per germline, CDR1 LGHDT and CDR2 YNNKEL (reference sequence). The CDR3 runs 14 residues. V dropped 4 bases and J dropped 3 bases, with 11 bases sitting between them.

The CDR3 loop is CSARASGIYGYTF. DNA for the CDR3: TGCAGTGCTAGAGCTTCGGGAATCTATGGCTACACCTTC. V is TRBV20-1 and J is TRBJ1-2, with D unclear. Between the trimmed V and J ends, which lost 1 base and 4 bases, there was a span of 10 bases. CDR1 is DFQATT and CDR2 is SNEGSKA in the germline V gene (reference sequence). This CDR3 is built from 13 residues.

At least ten counts were recorded for this clonotype. This chain joins TRBV29-1 and TRBJ1-5; TRBD1 matches at 9 bases. The CDR3 is made up of 14 amino acids. With V trimmed by 6 bases and J by 4 bases, 7 bases remained unmatched. Per germline, CDR1 SQVTM and CDR2 ANQGSEA. The CDR3 region is CSVGGTGLNQPQHF. In nucleotides, the CDR3 is TGCAGCGTGGGGGGGACAGGGCTAAATCAGCCCCAGCATTTT.

The genes are TRBV6-2 or TRBV6-3 and TRBJ1-5; 7 bases are shared with TRBD1. CDR1 MNHEY and CDR2 SVGEGT come from the germline V gene. V lost 5 bases to trimming and J lost 2 bases; unmatched junction nucleotides: 6. The CDR3 length is 15 residues. CDR3 loop: CASSPSGQGNQPQHF. The CDR3 DNA sequence: TGTGCCAGCAGTCCTTCTGGACAGGGCAATCAGCCCCAGCATTTT.

This clonotype has only a few counts. The CDR3 loop is CSARVRGQGYTGELFF. CDR3 DNA sequence: TGCAGTGCTAGAGTTCGGGGACAGGGGTACACCGGGGAGCTGTTTTTT. The chain is built from TRBV20-1 and TRBJ2-2; 10 bases agree with TRBD1. J gave up 3 bases and V 1 base, and 5 bases lay outside the gene matches. The CDR3 totals 16 residues. The germline V gene encodes CDR1 DFQATT and CDR2 SNEGSKA (reference sequence).

This clonotype was seen ten or more times. The rearrangement links TRBV7-9 to TRBJ1-2, with D tentatively TRBD1 (6 bases). In germline, CDR1 is SEHNR, CDR2 FQNEAQ (reference sequence). Trimming shortened V by 1 base and J by 3 bases, and 9 bases separated the two germline ends. The CDR3 has 14 residues. The CDR3 is CASSLEAGDYGYTF. The DNA of the CDR3 is TGTGCCAGCAGCTTAGAGGCAGGGGACTATGGCTACACCTTC.

Ten or more counts support this clonotype. The chain links TRBV6-5 to TRBJ2-5; D might be TRBD2 (6 bases). Trimming removed 2 bases at V and 1 base at J, with 8 bases between. Germline lookup yields CDR1 MNHEY and CDR2 SVGAGI. This CDR3 spans 14 amino acids. The CDR3 loop reads CASSYRRGQETQYF. CDR3 nucleotide sequence: TGTGCCAGCAGTTACCGGCGGGGCCAAGAGACCCAGTACTTC.

This clonotype was found many times. V and J are TRBV15 and TRBJ1-2; TRBD1 might be the D (6 bases). The length of the CDR3 is 15 residues. Germline V gene data show CDR1 as LNHNV and CDR2 as YYDKDF (reference sequence). Trimming shortened V by 0 bases and J by 4 bases, and 12 bases separated the two germline ends. This CDR3 reads CATSRDIPTGYGYTF. The CDR3 bases are TGTGCCACCAGCAGAGATATCCCGACAGGCTATGGCTACACCTTC.

Many counts were recorded for this clonotype. V is TRBV4-1 and J is TRBJ1-1; no reliable D call. The CDR3 runs 14 residues. Germline V gene data show CDR1 as MGHRA and CDR2 as YSYEKL. Between the trimmed V and J ends, which lost 0 bases and 5 bases, there was a span of 10 bases. The CDR3 loop reads CASSQDLGGTEAFF. The CDR3 DNA reads TGCGCCAGCAGCCAAGATTTGGGTGGAACTGAAGCTTTCTTT.

Details on this clonotype: This could be a read error, since a much larger clone is one nucleotide away. The V gene is TRBV18, the J gene TRBJ2-7, with a weak D call TRBD2 (6 bases). Germline V lookup: CDR1 KGHSH, CDR2 LQKENI. V shed 0 bases and J shed 7 bases, with 16 bases lying between them. The CDR3 has 15 residues. CDR3 region: CASSPPSGVYNEQYF. CDR3 sequence (DNA): TGTGCCAGCTCACCACCTAGCGGTGTCTACAATGAGCAGTACTTC.

J is TRBJ2-1 and V is TRBV7-9; D gene ambiguous. The ends were cut back, 2 bases at V and 9 bases at J, with 8 bases in the middle. The CDR3 covers 12 residues. Germline CDR1 SEHNR, CDR2 FQNEAQ (reference sequence). The CDR3 DNA reads as TGTGCCAGCAGCTTATCGGTGGGTGAGCAGTTCTTC. Translating it yields CASSLSVGEQFF.

In this sample, this clonotype turned up many times. This chain links TRBV5-5 with TRBJ2-7, with 10 bases that match TRBD2. J gave up 3 bases and V 1 base, and 4 bases lay outside the gene matches. The germline CDR1 and CDR2 sequences are SGHKS and YYEKEE (reference sequence). This CDR3 has 15 residues. As DNA, the CDR3 is TGTGCCAGCAGCTTGATCGCTAGCGGGGGCTACGAGCAGTACTTC. This translates into CASSLIASGGYEQYF.

The chain links TRBV28 to TRBJ2-5, with 9 bases identical to TRBD2. Germline trimming cut 8 bases from V and 4 bases from J; bases unmatched to any gene: 8. CDR1 MDHEN and CDR2 SYDVKM come from the germline V gene. There are 14 residues in the CDR3. CDR3 in DNA: TGTGCCAGCTTAGATAGCGGGAGCATAGAGACCCAGTACTTC. The encoded protein is CASLDSGSIETQYF.

This clonotype was counted ten times or more. The V gene is TRBV9, the J gene TRBJ2-3; D perhaps matches TRBD1 (5 bases). The germline CDR1 and CDR2 sequences are SGDLS and YYNGEE. This CDR3 region has 15 residues. V was cut by 2 bases and J by 2 bases, with 12 bases left in between. The CDR3 loop reads CASSVDIGATDTQYF. The CDR3 DNA reads TGTGCCAGCAGCGTGGATATAGGGGCCACAGATACGCAGTATTTT.

This sequence joins TRBV20-1 and TRBJ2-3; D is unresolved. V was pared by 1 base and J by 2 bases, with 13 bases between. CDR1 is DFQATT and CDR2 is SNEGSKA in the germline V gene (reference sequence). This CDR3 is 15 amino acids long. The CDR3 DNA reads as TGCAGTGCTAGAGCCGGTTTTGGGGACACAGATACGCAGTATTTT. It is translated as CSARAGFGDTDTQYF.